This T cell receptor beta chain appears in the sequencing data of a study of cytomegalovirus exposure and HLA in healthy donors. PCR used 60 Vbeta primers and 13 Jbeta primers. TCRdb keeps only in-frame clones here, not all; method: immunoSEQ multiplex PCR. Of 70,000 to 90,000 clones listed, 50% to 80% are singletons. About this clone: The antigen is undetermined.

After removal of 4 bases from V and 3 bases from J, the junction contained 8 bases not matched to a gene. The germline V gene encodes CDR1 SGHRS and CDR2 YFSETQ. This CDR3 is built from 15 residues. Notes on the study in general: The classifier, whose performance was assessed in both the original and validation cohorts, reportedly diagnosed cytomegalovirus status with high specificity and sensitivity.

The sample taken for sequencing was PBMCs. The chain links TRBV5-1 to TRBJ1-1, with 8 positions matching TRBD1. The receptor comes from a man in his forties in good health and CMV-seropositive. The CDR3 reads CASSERTGRDTEAFF. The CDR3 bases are TGCGCCAGCAGCGAACGGACAGGGAGAGACACTGAAGCTTTCTTT.